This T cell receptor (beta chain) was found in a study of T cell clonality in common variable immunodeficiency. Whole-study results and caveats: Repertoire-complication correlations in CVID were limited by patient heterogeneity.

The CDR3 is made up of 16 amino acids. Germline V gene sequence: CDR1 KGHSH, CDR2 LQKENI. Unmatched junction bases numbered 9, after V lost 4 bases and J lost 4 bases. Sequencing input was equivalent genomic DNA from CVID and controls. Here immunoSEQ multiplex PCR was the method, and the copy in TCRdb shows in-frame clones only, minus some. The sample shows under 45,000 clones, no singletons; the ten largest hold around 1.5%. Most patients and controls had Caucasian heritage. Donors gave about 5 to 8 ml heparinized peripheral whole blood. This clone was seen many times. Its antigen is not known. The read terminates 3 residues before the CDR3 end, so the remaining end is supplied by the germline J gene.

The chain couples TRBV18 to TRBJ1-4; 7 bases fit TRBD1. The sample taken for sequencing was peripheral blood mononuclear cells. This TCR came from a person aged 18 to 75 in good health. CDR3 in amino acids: CASSLTGKAFNEKLFF. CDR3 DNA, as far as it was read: TGTGCCAGCTCACTGACAGGGAAGGCCTTTAATGAAAAA.